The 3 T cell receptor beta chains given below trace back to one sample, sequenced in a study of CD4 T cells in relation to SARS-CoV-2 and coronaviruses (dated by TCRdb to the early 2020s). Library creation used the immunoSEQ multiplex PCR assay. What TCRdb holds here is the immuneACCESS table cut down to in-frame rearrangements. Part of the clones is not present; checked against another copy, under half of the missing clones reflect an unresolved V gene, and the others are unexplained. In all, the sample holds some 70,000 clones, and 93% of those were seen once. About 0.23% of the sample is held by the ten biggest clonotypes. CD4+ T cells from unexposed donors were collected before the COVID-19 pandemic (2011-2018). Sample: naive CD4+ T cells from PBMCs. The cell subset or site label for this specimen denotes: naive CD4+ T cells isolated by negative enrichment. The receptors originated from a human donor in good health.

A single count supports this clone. As DNA, the CDR3 is TGTGCCAGCAGCCGGACGGACCCGAAGGGCTACACCTTC. This codes for CASSRTDPKGYTF. The rearrangement links TRBV9 to TRBJ1-2, with D hard to call. The V and J ends lost 4 bases and 8 bases respectively, with 15 bases between them. The CDR3 runs to 13 residues. In germline, CDR1 is SGDLS, CDR2 YYNGEE.

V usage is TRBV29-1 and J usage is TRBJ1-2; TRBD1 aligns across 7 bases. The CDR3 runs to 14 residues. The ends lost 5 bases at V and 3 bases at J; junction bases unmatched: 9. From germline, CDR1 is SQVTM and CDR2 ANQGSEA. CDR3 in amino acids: CSVLTGIGDYGYTF. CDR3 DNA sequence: TGCAGCGTTTTGACAGGGATAGGTGACTATGGCTACACCTTC.

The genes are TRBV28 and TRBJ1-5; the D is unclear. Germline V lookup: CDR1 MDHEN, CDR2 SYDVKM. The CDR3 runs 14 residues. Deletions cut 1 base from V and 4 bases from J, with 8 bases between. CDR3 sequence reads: CASSLLPGNQPQHF. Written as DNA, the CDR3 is TGTGCCAGCAGTTTATTGCCGGGGAATCAGCCCCAGCATTTT.